This TCR beta chain appears in the sequencing data of a study of T cell repertoires in cytomegalovirus infection (dated by TCRdb to between 2017 and 2020). Study-level background: Because public TCR beta signatures pointed to carriage of CMV infection together with the matching HLA type, the HLA type of each donor mattered for the analysis. The investigation overall reported the following: In both this cohort and an independent cohort of several hundred donors, the cumulative frequency of public TCR beta family members distinguished carriers of CMV infection plus the relevant HLA type. The ex vivo response was dominated by HLA-C-restricted CMV-specific TCR beta clonotypes, which also provided the single most frequent clonotype in two of eight donors.

This clonotype was found many times. This receptor's antigen is unknown. Within one base of it there is no much larger clone, and no base qualities were kept. Trimming takes 6 bases off V and 1 base off J; junction bases not matched to a gene: 3. The CDR3 spans 14 residues, from the cysteine through the phenylalanine. The only DNA kept is the CDR3, 42 bases in frame from the first base. The reads were generated on an Illumina HiSeq 1500. The public sequencing data were trimmed at Q25 with fastp and processed into clonotypes with MiXCR by TCRdb, which kept only in-frame beta chains. A single entry per CDR3 protein holds the most common genes and DNA from its merged rows. For this sample there are under 250,000 distinct CDR3 sequences; around 6.6% appear just once. The ten largest make up 6.5% of the sample.

The sequence links TRBV12-3 or TRBV12-4 to TRBJ2-1, with 7 bases matching TRBD1. Sequenced input: PBMCs. The clonotype was recovered from a human donor in good health (CMV status not recorded). Some clones in this sample may be carry-over from other donors' samples. The CDR3 reads CASRGDSSYNEQFF. The DNA is as follows: TGTGCCAGCAGAGGGGACAGTTCCTACAATGAGCAGTTCTTC.